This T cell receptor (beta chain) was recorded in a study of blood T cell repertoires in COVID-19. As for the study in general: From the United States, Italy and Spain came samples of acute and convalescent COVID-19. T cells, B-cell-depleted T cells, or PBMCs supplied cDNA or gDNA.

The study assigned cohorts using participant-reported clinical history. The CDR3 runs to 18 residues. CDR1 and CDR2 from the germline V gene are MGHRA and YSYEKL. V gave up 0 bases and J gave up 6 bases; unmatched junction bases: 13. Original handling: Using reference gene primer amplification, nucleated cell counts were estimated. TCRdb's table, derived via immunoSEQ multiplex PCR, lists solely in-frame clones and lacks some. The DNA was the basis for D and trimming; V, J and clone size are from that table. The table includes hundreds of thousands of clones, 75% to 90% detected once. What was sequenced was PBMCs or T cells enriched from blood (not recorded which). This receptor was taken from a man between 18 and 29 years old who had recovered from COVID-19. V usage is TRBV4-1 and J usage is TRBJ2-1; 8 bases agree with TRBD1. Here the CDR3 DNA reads TGCGCCAGCAGCCAAGATTTGTCGGACAGGGTGGTTTTCAATGAGCAGTTCTTC. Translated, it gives CASSQDLSDRVVFNEQFF.